This T cell receptor (beta chain) derives from a study of control samples from healthy donors and cancer patients. The table came from immunoSEQ multiplex PCR; TCRdb's copy has only in-frame clones and leaves some out. The table includes around 90,000 clones, 86% detected once. CDR1 is LGHDT and CDR2 is YNNKEL in the germline V gene (reference sequence). The CDR3 has 16 amino acids. V was cut by 1 base and J by 3 bases, with 15 bases left in between. This chain connects TRBV3-1 (or the pseudogene TRBV3-2) to TRBJ1-2, with D uncertain. The sequence was obtained from a man aged 30 to 45 in good health. What was sequenced was blood. The DNA of the CDR3 is TGTGCCAGCAGCCAAGTCTCCACTTTGAGGGACTATGGCTACACCTTC. Its translation is CASSQVSTLRDYGYTF.